This T cell receptor (beta chain) was sequenced in a study of CXCR3-negative and CXCR3-positive naive CD8 T cells. This CDR3 spans 13 amino acids. The germline V gene has CDR1 SGHDN and CDR2 FVKESK. The authors prepared UMI-labeled TRB cDNA libraries by 5' RACE. No DNA is given; TCRdb re-called the 5' RACE reads and lists each CDR3 protein once. Reported are tens of thousands of distinct CDR3 sequences; the ten largest clones contain approximately 1%. The chain is built from TRBV14 and TRBJ2-1. The TCR sequence derives from a human donor in good health. Some clones in this sample may be carry-over from other donors' samples. The material sequenced was naive CXCR3- CD8+ T cells from blood. Subset here: CD45RO-CCR7+CD27+CD95- naive CD8+ T cells lacking CXCR3 (TNR3-). CDR3 residues: CASSQGSYNEQFF.